These T cell receptor beta chains were read from a single sample in a study of T cells in Graves' hyperthyroidism and ophthalmopathy. Using its own MiXCR run on the multiplex PCR reads, TCRdb lists one record per CDR3 protein. Altogether hundreds of thousands of distinct CDR3 sequences are present, about 14% being singletons, with the ten largest covering roughly an eighth. Material for sequencing was blood. Source of these receptors: a woman aged 50 to 65 with Graves' ophthalmopathy. CDR3s include the opening cysteine and the closing phenylalanine or tryptophan. The D gene is left open where the match is weak. Expanded clones get a size class; other rows say once, few or many, or leave the size out.

TRBV28	TRBJ2-3	TRBD1	few	TGTGCCAGCAGCCCACCCCTTGGACAGGGCCATACGCAGTATTTT	CASSPPLGQGHTQYF
TRBV5-1	TRBJ2-6	.	.	TGCGCCAGCAGCTTGGGGGCGTTAGGGGCCAACGTCCTGACTTTC	CASSLGALGANVLTF
TRBV7-8	TRBJ2-1	.	many	TGTGCCAGCGGTAGAGGGAGGAGGAATGAGCAGTTCTTC	CASGRGRRNEQFF
TRBV4-2	TRBJ2-2	.	.	TGTGCCAGCAGCTCAGAGAGCGGGACACTAACTTCGAACACCGGGGAGCTGTTTTTT	CASSSESGTLTSNTGELFF
TRBV29-1	TRBJ2-3	TRBD2	many	TGCAGCGGGGGCCAGCGGGAGTACACAGATACGCAGTATTTT	CSGGQREYTDTQYF
TRBV6-4	TRBJ2-1	TRBD1	many	TGTGCCAGCAGTGAGGGGACAGGGGTCTCCAATGAGCAGTTCTTC	CASSEGTGVSNEQFF
TRBV11-2	TRBJ2-1	.	.	TGTGCCAGCAGCCCCGCTCGCGTGCAGTTCTTC	CASSPARVQFF
TRBV7-3	TRBJ1-1	.	.	TGTGCCAGCAGCTTAGGACGTGAGACAGAGAACACTGAAGCTTTCTTT	CASSLGRETENTEAFF
TRBV6-2/TRBV6-3	TRBJ1-5	.	many	TGTGCCAGCACCCGAGGGGGAAATCAGCCCCAGCATTTT	CASTRGGNQPQHF
TRBV27	TRBJ2-3	.	many	TGTGCCAGCAGTTTTAGCGGATATACGCAGTATTTT	CASSFSGYTQYF
TRBV10-3	TRBJ2-2	TRBD1	many	TGTGCCATGAGACAGGGTTCAACCGGGGAGCTGTTTTTT	CAMRQGSTGELFF
TRBV27	TRBJ2-1	TRBD2	many	TGTGCCAGCAGTTCCCAAGGTGGACTAGCGGGTATCTCCTACAATGAGCAGTTCTTC	CASSSQGGLAGISYNEQFF
TRBV9	TRBJ2-7	TRBD2	few	TGTGCCAGCAGCGAGACCGGGACTAGAATTTCCGAGCAGTACTTC	CASSETGTRISEQYF
TRBV30	TRBJ1-3	.	few	TGTGCCTGGAGGGGGGTCGTGGGAAACACCATATATTTT	CAWRGVVGNTIYF
TRBV4-3	TRBJ2-7	TRBD2	many	TGCGCCAGCAGCCAAGATGGCGGGGGAAACTCCTACGAGCAGTACTTC	CASSQDGGGNSYEQYF
TRBV12-3/TRBV12-4	TRBJ2-3	.	many	TGTGCCAGCAGGGCCGGGATCCTCCGCACAGATACGCAGTATTTT	CASRAGILRTDTQYF
TRBV7-6	TRBJ2-1	.	many	TGTGCCAGCAGCCGATTACAGGGTACGAATGAGCAGTTCTTC	CASSRLQGTNEQFF
TRBV5-1	TRBJ2-5	.	few	.	CASSLAGTGASFLETQYF
TRBV30	TRBJ2-1	.	few	TGTGCCTGGAGTGTTCCATATCTCCGGGACCGACCAACCAACTTTTACAATGAGCAGTTCTTC	CAWSVPYLRDRPTNFYNEQFF
TRBV6-1	TRBJ2-3	TRBD2	.	TGTGCCAGCAGTGAAAATAAGCGGCGGGAGGGCACAGATACGCAGTATTTT	CASSENKRREGTDTQYF
TRBV7-2	TRBJ2-5	TRBD2	many	TGTGCCAGCAGCTCGGGACTAGCGGGACGGGAGACCCAGTACTTC	CASSSGLAGRETQYF